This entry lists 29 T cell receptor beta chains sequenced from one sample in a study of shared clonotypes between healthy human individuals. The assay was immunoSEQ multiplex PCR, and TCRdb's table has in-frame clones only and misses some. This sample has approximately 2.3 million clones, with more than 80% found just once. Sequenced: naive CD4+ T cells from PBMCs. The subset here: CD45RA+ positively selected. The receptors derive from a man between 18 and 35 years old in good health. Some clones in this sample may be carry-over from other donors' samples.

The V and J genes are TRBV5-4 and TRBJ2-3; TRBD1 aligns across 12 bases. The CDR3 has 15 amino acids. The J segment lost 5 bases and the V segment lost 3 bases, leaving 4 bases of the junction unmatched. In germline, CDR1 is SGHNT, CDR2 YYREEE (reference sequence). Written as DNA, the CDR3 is TGTGCCAGCAGCTCCCGGGACAGGGGGCGAGATACGCAGTATTTT. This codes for CASSSRDRGRDTQYF.

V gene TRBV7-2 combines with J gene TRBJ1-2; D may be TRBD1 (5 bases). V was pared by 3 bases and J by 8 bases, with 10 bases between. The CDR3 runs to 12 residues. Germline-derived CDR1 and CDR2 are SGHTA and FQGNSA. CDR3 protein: CASSFRAQGYTF. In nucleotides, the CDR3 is TGTGCCAGCAGCTTCAGGGCCCAAGGCTACACCTTC.

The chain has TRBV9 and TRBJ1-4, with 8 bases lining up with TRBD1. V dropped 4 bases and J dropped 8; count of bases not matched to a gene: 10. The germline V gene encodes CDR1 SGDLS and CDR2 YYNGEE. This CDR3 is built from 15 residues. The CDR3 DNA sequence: TGTGCCAGCAGCCCCGGCGGGACAGGTTGGGAAAAACTGTTTTTT. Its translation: CASSPGGTGWEKLFF. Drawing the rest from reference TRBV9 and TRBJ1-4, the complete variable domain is DSGVTQTPKHLITATGQRVTLRCSPRSGDLSVYWYQQSLDQGLQFLIQYYNGEERAKGNILERFSAQQFPDLHSELNLSSLELGDSALYFCASSPGGTGWEKLFFGSGTQLSVL.

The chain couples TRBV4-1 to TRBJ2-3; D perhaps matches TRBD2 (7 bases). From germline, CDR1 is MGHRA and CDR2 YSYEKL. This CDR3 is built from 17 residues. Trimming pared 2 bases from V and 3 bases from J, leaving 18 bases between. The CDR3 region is CASSQIRGAAKTDTQYF. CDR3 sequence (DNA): TGCGCCAGCAGCCAAATCCGGGGGGCTGCAAAGACAGATACGCAGTATTTT.

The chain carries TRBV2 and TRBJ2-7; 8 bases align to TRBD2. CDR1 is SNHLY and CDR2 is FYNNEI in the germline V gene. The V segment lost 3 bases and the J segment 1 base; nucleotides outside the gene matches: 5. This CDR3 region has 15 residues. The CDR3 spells CASSDSGGRSYEQYF. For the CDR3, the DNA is TGTGCCAGCAGTGATTCGGGCGGGAGGTCCTACGAGCAGTACTTC. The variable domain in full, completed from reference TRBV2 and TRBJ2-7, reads EPEVTQTPSHQVTQMGQEVILRCVPISNHLYFYWYRQILGQKVEFLVSFYNNEISEKSEIFDDQFSVERPDGSNFTLKIRSTKLEDSAMYFCASSDSGGRSYEQYFGPGTRLTVT.

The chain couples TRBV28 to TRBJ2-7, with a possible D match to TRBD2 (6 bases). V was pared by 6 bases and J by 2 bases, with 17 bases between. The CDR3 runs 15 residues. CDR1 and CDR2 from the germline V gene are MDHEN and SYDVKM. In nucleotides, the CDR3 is TGTGCCAGCAGCCTCGAGAGTAGCGGAACCTACGAGCAGTACTTC. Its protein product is CASSLESSGTYEQYF. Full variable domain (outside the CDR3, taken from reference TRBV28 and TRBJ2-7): DVKVTQSSRYLVKRTGEKVFLECVQDMDHENMFWYRQDPGLGLRLIYFSYDVKMKEKGDIPEGYSVSREKKERFSLILESASTNQTSMYLCASSLESSGTYEQYFGPGTRLTVT.

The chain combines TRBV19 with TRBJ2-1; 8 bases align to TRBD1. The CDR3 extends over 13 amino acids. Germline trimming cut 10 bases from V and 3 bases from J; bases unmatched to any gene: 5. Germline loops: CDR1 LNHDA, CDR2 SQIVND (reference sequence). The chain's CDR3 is CATRDRYYNEQFF. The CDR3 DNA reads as TGTGCCACCCGGGACAGGTACTACAATGAGCAGTTCTTC.

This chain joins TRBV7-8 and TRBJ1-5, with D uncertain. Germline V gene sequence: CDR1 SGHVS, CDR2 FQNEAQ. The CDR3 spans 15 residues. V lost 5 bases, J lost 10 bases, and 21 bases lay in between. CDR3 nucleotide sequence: TGTGCCAGCAGCCAAGTCCGTGGCCGATCTGAACCCCAGCATTTT. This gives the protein CASSQVRGRSEPQHF.

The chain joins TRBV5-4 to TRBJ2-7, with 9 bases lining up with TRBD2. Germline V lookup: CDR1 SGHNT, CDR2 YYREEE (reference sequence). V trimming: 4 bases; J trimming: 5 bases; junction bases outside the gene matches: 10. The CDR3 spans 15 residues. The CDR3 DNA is TGTGCCAGCAGCCCAGGACTAGCGCGCGTGCACGAGCAGTACTTC. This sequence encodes CASSPGLARVHEQYF.

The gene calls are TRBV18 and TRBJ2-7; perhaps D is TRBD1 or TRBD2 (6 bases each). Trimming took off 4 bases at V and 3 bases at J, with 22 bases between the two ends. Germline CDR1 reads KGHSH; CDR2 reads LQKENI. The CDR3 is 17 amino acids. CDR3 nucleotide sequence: TGTGCCAGCTCACGCAATTTGGGTGAGGGGGGTATCTACGAGCAGTACTTC. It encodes CASSRNLGEGGIYEQYF.

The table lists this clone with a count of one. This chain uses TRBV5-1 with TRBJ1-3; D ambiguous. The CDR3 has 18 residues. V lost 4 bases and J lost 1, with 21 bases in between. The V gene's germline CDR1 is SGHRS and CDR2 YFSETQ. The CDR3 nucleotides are TGCGCCAGCAGCCACTTAGTCGGGGAGATTACTTCTGGAAACACCATATATTTT. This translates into CASSHLVGEITSGNTIYF.

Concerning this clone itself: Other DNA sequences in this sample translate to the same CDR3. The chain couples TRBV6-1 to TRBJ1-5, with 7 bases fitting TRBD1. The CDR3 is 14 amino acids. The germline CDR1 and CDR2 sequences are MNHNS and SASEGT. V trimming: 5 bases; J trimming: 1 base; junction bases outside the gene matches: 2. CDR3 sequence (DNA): TGTGCCAGCAGTAGACAGGGAAGCAATCAGCCCCAGCATTTT. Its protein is CASSRQGSNQPQHF.

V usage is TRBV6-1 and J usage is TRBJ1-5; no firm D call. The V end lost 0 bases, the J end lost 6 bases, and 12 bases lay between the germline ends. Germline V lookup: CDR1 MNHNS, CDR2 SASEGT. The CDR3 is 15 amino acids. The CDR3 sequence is CASSEAGNKGQPQHF. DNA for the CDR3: TGTGCCAGCAGTGAAGCTGGTAACAAGGGTCAGCCCCAGCATTTT.

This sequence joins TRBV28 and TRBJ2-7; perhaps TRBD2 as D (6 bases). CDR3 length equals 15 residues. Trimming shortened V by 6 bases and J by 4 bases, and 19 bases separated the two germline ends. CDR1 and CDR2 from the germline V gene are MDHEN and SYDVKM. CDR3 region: CASSRPRLGLYEQYF. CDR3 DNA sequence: TGTGCCAGCAGCCGTCCACGACTAGGCCTTTACGAGCAGTACTTC. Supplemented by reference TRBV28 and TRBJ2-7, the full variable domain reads DVKVTQSSRYLVKRTGEKVFLECVQDMDHENMFWYRQDPGLGLRLIYFSYDVKMKEKGDIPEGYSVSREKKERFSLILESASTNQTSMYLCASSRPRLGLYEQYFGPGTRLTVT.

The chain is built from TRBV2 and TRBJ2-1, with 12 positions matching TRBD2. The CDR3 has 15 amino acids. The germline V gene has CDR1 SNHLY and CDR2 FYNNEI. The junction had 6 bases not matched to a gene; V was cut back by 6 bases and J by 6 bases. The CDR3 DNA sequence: TGTGCCAGCAGGGCCGGACTAGCGGGACGCAATGAGCAGTTCTTC. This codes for CASRAGLAGRNEQFF.

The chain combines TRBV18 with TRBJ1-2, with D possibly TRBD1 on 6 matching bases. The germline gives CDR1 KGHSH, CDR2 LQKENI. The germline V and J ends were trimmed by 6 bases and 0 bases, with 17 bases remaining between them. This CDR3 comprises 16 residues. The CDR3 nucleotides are TGTGCCAGCTCGCCCCCAACAGGGCTAGCTAACTATGGCTACACCTTC. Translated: CASSPPTGLANYGYTF.

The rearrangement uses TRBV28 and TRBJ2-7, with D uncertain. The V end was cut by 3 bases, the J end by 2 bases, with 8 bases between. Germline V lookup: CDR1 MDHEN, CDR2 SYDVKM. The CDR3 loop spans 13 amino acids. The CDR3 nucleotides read TGTGCCAGCAGTTTGACGCCGGCCTACGAGCAGTACTTC. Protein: CASSLTPAYEQYF. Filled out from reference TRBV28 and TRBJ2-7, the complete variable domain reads DVKVTQSSRYLVKRTGEKVFLECVQDMDHENMFWYRQDPGLGLRLIYFSYDVKMKEKGDIPEGYSVSREKKERFSLILESASTNQTSMYLCASSLTPAYEQYFGPGTRLTVT.

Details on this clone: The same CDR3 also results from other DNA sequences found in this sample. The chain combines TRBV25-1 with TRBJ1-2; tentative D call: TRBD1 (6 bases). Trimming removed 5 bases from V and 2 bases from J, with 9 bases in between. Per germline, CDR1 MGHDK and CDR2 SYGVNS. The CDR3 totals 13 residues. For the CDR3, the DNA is TGTGCCAGCAGTAAAGGACAGAACTATGGCTACACCTTC. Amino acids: CASSKGQNYGYTF.

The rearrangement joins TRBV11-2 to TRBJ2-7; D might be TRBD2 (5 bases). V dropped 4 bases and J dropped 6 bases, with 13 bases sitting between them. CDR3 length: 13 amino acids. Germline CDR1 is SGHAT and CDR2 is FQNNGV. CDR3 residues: CASSSVLASEQYF. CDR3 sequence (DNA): TGTGCCAGCAGCTCCGTTCTAGCTTCCGAGCAGTACTTC.

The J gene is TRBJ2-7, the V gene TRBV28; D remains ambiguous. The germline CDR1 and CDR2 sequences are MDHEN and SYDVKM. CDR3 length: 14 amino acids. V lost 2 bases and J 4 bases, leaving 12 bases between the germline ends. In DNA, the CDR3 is TGTGCCAGCAGTTTACCGACCGTGGGGTACGAGCAGTACTTC. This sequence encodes CASSLPTVGYEQYF.

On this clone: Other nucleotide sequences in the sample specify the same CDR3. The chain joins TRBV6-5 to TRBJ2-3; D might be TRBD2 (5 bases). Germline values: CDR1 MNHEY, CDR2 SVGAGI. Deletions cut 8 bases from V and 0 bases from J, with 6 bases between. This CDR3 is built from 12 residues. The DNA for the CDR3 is TGTGCCAGCCGCGGGAGCACAGATACGCAGTATTTT. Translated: CASRGSTDTQYF.

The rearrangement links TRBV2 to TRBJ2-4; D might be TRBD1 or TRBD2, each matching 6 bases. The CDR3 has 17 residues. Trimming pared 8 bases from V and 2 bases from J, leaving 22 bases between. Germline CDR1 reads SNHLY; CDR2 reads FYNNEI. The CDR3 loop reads CASANRGGGPTKNIQYF. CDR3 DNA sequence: TGTGCCAGCGCAAACCGTGGAGGGGGACCCACCAAAAACATTCAGTACTTC.

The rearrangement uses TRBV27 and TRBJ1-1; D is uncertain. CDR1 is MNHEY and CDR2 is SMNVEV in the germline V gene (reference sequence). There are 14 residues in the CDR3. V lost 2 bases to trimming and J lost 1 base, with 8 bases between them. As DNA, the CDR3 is TGTGCCAGCAGTTTAACGTTCAAGAACACTGAAGCTTTCTTT. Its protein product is CASSLTFKNTEAFF.

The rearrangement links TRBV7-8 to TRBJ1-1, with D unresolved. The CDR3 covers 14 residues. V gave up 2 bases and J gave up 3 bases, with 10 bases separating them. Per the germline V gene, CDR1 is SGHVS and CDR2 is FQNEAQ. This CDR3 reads CASSLRVPYTEAFF. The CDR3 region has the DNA TGTGCCAGCAGCTTACGGGTCCCGTACACTGAAGCTTTCTTT.

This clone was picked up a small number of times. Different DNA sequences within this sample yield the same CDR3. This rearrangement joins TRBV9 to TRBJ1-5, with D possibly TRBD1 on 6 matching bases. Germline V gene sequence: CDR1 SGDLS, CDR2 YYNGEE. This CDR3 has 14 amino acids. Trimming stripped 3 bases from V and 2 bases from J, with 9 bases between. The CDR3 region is CASSADSGNQPQHF. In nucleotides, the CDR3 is TGTGCCAGCAGCGCGGACAGTGGCAATCAGCCCCAGCATTTT.

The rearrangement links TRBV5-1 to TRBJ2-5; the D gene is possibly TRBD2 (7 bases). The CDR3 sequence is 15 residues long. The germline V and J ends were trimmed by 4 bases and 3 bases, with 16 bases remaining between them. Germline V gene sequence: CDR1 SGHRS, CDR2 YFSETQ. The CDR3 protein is CASSPLRGGEETQYF. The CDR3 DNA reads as TGCGCCAGCAGCCCACTTAGGGGGGGTGAAGAGACCCAGTACTTC.

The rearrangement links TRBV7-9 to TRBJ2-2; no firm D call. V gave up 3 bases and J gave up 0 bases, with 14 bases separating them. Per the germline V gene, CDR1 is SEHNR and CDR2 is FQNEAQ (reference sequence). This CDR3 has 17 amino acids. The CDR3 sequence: CASSLFGNRTNTGELFF. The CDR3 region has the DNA TGTGCCAGCAGCTTGTTTGGAAATCGAACGAACACCGGGGAGCTGTTTTTT.

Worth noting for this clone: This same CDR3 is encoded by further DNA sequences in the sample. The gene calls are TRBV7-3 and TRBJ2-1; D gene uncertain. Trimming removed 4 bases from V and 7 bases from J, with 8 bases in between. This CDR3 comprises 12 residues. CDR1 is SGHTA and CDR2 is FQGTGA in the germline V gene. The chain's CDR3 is CASSSEGNEQFF. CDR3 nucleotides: TGTGCCAGCAGCTCGGAAGGGAATGAGCAGTTCTTC.

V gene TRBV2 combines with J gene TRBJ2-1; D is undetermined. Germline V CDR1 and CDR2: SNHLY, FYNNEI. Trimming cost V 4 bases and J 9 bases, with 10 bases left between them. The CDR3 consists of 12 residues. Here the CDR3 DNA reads TGTGCCAGCAGTGTGGATAGAGGTGAGCAGTTCTTC. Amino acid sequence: CASSVDRGEQFF.